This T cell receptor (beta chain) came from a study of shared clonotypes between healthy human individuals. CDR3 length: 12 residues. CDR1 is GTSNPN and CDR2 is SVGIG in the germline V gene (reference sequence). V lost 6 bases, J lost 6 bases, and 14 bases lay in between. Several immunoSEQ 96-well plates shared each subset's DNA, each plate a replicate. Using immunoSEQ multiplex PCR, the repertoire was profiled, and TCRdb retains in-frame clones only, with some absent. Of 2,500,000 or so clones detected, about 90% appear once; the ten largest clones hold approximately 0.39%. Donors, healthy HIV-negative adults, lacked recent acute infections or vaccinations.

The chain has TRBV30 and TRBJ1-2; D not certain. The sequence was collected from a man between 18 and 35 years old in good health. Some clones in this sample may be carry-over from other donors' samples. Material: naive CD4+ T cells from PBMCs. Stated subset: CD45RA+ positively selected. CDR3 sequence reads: CACFARKHGYTF. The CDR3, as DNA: TGTGCCTGTTTTGCTCGGAAGCATGGCTACACCTTC.